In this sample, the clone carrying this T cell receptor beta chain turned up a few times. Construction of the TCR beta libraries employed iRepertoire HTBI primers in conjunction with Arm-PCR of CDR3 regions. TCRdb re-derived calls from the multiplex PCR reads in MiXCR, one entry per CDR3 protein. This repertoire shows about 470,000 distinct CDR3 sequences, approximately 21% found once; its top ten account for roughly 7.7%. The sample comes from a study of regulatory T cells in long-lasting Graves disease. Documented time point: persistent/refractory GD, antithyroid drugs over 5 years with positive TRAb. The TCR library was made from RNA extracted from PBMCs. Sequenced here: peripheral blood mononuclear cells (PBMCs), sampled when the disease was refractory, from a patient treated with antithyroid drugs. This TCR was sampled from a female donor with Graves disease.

CDR3 sequence (DNA): TGCAGCGTTGTGATCGGTGAAGCTTTCTTT. Amino acid sequence: CSVVIGEAFF. The gene calls are TRBV29-1 and TRBJ1-1; no clear D. V lost 4 bases and J 7 bases, leaving 7 bases between the germline ends. Germline V gene sequence: CDR1 SQVTM, CDR2 ANQGSEA. The CDR3 loop spans 10 amino acids.